The 11 T cell receptor beta chains presented below share a single source sample, sequenced in a study of shared clonotypes between healthy human individuals. Some clones are missing from TCRdb's copy, which holds only in-frame ones; the method was immunoSEQ multiplex PCR. In the table there are about 680,000 clones, roughly 72% of which are singletons. The sample comprised memory CD4+ T cells sorted from blood. Subset in this sample: CD45RA-negative fraction. Every receptor here comes from a woman aged 30 to 39 in good health.

Concerning this clone itself: Other DNA sequences in this sample translate to the same CDR3. The genes are TRBV25-1 and TRBJ2-3; 7 bases match TRBD1. The length of the CDR3 is 13 residues. Germline lookup yields CDR1 MGHDK and CDR2 SYGVNS. The V segment lost 6 bases and the J segment 2 bases; nucleotides outside the gene matches: 2. CDR3 DNA sequence: TGTGCCAGCAGGGGGACAGTCACAGATACGCAGTATTTT. Its translation is CASRGTVTDTQYF.

This clone was observed a few times. The J gene is TRBJ2-7, the V gene TRBV30; perhaps D is TRBD1 or TRBD2 (6 bases each). V was cut by 1 base and J by 5 bases, with 24 bases left in between. Germline CDR1 is GTSNPN and CDR2 is SVGIG (reference sequence). The CDR3 runs to 17 residues. The CDR3 DNA follows: TGTGCCTGGAGTGGGCAGGGTAGGGGGGTACTTATTGACGAGCAGTACTTC. Encoded protein: CAWSGQGRGVLIDEQYF.

The chain uses TRBV7-6 and TRBJ2-1; 10 nucleotides agree with TRBD1. This CDR3 is built from 17 residues. CDR1 and CDR2 (germline): SGHVS, FNYEAQ. V shed 5 bases, J shed 5 bases, and the junction held 12 bases outside the gene matches. CDR3 region: CASSPRVGQGVNNEQFF. The CDR3 DNA reads TGTGCCAGCAGCCCCCGAGTTGGACAGGGGGTAAACAATGAGCAGTTCTTC.

This clone appeared a single time. At the DNA level, this CDR3 is encoded by other sequences in the same sample as well. This chain uses TRBV5-1 with TRBJ2-7; the match to TRBD1 covers 9 bases. V trimming: 0 bases; J trimming: 6 bases; junction bases outside the gene matches: 7. CDR1 and CDR2 (germline): SGHRS, YFSETQ. The CDR3 runs to 15 residues. In DNA, the CDR3 is TGCGCCAGCAGCTTGGGGGACAGGGATTCCCCCGAGCAGTACTTC. Protein product: CASSLGDRDSPEQYF.

The rearrangement joins TRBV4-1 to TRBJ2-3, with D perhaps TRBD1 (5 bases). The CDR3 runs to 18 residues. V dropped 0 bases and J dropped 2 bases, with 18 bases sitting between them. In germline, CDR1 is MGHRA, CDR2 YSYEKL. CDR3 DNA: TGCGCCAGCAGCCAAGAAGGGGTAGTAGAGTATCCCACAGATACGCAGTATTTT. Residues: CASSQEGVVEYPTDTQYF.

A single count supports this clone. This chain uses TRBV7-9 with TRBJ2-7; 8 bases map to TRBD1. Germline CDR1 reads SEHNR; CDR2 reads FQNEAQ (reference sequence). The CDR3 covers 13 residues. The junction had 6 bases not matched to a gene; V was cut back by 5 bases and J by 6 bases. The CDR3 DNA is TGTGCCAGCAGCCCCGGGACAGGCCGCGAGCAGTACTTC. This gives the protein CASSPGTGREQYF.

This chain joins TRBV19 and TRBJ2-1, with D perhaps TRBD2 (6 bases). The CDR3 runs 14 residues. Germline V gene sequence: CDR1 LNHDA, CDR2 SQIVND (reference sequence). Trimming shortened V by 3 bases and J by 6 bases, and 12 bases separated the two germline ends. Here the CDR3 reads CASSIGGRGNEQFF. In nucleotides, the CDR3 is TGTGCCAGTAGTATCGGGGGTAGGGGCAATGAGCAGTTCTTC.

V and J are TRBV5-1 and TRBJ2-4, with TRBD2 matching 12 bases. The CDR3 spans 17 residues. The V segment lost 5 bases and the J segment 10 bases; nucleotides outside the gene matches: 16. Per germline, CDR1 SGHRS and CDR2 YFSETQ. This CDR3 reads CASRSLAGGSGRGIQYF. CDR3 nucleotides: TGCGCCAGCAGGTCACTAGCGGGAGGTTCTGGGAGAGGTATTCAGTACTTC. Based on the CDR3 plus reference TRBV5-1 and TRBJ2-4, the full variable domain is KAGVTQTPRYLIKTRGQQVTLSCSPISGHRSVSWYQQTPGQGLQFLFEYFSETQRNKGNFPGRFSGRQFSNSRSEMNVSTLELGDSALYLCASRSLAGGSGRGIQYFGAGTRLSVL.

The chain carries TRBV27 and TRBJ2-7; tentative D call: TRBD1 (5 bases). The CDR3 extends over 12 amino acids. V lost 7 bases and J 1 base, leaving 8 bases between the germline ends. The germline V gene has CDR1 MNHEY and CDR2 SMNVEV (reference sequence). This CDR3 is CASNAGSYEQYF. Here the CDR3 DNA reads TGTGCCAGCAATGCAGGGTCCTACGAGCAGTACTTC.

The rearrangement links TRBV27 to TRBJ2-3; tentative D call: TRBD2 (5 bases). The V end was cut by 5 bases, the J end by 6 bases, with 21 bases between. The CDR3 has 16 amino acids. Per the germline V gene, CDR1 is MNHEY and CDR2 is SMNVEV (reference sequence). In DNA, the CDR3 is TGTGCCAGCAGTCTTACTAGACCCACACACTCCGATACGCAGTATTTT. Translating it yields CASSLTRPTHSDTQYF.

The genes are TRBV19 and TRBJ2-1, with 10 bases aligning to TRBD2. Germline V gene sequence: CDR1 LNHDA, CDR2 SQIVND (reference sequence). There are 15 residues in the CDR3. With V trimmed by 4 bases and J by 3 bases, 3 bases remained unmatched. The CDR3 coding sequence is TGTGCCAGTAGTACACTAGCGGGACGCTACAATGAGCAGTTCTTC. Protein: CASSTLAGRYNEQFF.